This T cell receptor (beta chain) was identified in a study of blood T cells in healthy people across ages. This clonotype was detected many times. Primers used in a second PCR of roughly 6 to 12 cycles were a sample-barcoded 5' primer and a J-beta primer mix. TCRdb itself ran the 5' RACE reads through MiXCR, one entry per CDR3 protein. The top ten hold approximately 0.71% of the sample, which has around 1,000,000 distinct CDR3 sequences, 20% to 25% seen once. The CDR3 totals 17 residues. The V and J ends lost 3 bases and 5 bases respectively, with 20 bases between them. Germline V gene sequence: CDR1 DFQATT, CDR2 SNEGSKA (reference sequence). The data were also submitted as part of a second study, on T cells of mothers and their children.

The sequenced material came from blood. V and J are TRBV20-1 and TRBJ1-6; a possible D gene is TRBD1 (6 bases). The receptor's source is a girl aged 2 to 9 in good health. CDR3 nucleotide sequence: TGCAGTGCTAGGGACCCGGCTGGGGGCGAGGATAATTCACCCCTCCACTTT. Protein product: CSARDPAGGEDNSPLHF.